The next 7 T cell receptor beta chains were all read from a single sample in a study of T-cell reconstitution after alpha-beta-depleted transplantation in children. A library of TCRbeta sequences, prepared with unique molecular identifiers, was generated. Using its own MiXCR run on the PCR reads, TCRdb lists one record per CDR3 protein. This sample has about a million distinct CDR3 sequences; under 30% occur once, and the top ten carry 28%. Sequencing was performed on PBMCs, mostly from graft donor cells, taken 360 days after TCRalphabeta/CD19-depleted stem cell transplant. These receptors all stem from a boy under two years old who had a stem cell transplant for SCID, so the T cells may come from the graft donor.

V gene TRBV7-8 combines with J gene TRBJ2-1; 14 bases align to TRBD2. In germline, CDR1 is SGHVS, CDR2 FQNEAQ. The CDR3 covers 16 residues. The junction had 5 bases not matched to a gene; V was cut back by 5 bases and J by 5 bases. CDR3: CASSPRTSGGNNEQFF. CDR3 in DNA: TGTGCCAGCAGCCCACGGACTAGCGGGGGGAACAATGAGCAGTTCTTC.

A few counts support this clonotype. V is TRBV4-3 and J is TRBJ1-1; 9 nucleotides match TRBD1. V dropped 3 bases and J dropped 6; count of bases not matched to a gene: 5. From germline, CDR1 is LGHNA and CDR2 YSLEER. CDR3 length equals 14 residues. In DNA form, the CDR3 reads TGCGCCAGCAGCCATCGACAGGGGGGAGCTGAAGCTTTCTTT. Protein: CASSHRQGGAEAFF.

This clonotype was recorded a few times. The rearrangement joins TRBV9 to TRBJ2-5, with TRBD2 identical over 11 bases. Per germline, CDR1 SGDLS and CDR2 YYNGEE. Trimming at V came to 4 bases and at J to 1 base, leaving 6 bases not matched to a gene. The CDR3 totals 16 residues. The DNA for the CDR3 is TGTGCCAGCAGCCCCCCGGGACTAGCGGTCCAAGAGACCCAGTACTTC. Its protein is CASSPPGLAVQETQYF.

The CDR3 DNA follows: TGTGCCAGCTCACCACCGTCAGGGCTTTTCACAGATACGCAGTATTTT. Protein product: CASSPPSGLFTDTQYF. This chain uses TRBV18 with TRBJ2-3, with D possibly being TRBD1 (5 bases). The CDR3 covers 16 residues. Germline assignment: CDR1 KGHSH and CDR2 LQKENI. The V end was cut by 0 bases, the J end by 2 bases, with 12 bases between.

The gene calls are TRBV6-5 and TRBJ1-4, with D possibly TRBD1 on 5 matching bases. Trimming cost V 2 bases and J 4 bases, with 17 bases left between them. The CDR3 has 17 residues. Germline-derived CDR1 and CDR2 are MNHEY and SVGAGI. The CDR3 here is CASSYKRQRGNNEKLFF. DNA for the CDR3: TGTGCCAGCAGTTACAAAAGACAGAGGGGAAATAATGAAAAACTGTTTTTT.

The chain recombines TRBV4-2 with TRBJ1-6, with TRBD1 as a possible D gene (6 bases). Per germline, CDR1 LGHNA and CDR2 YNFKEQ. With 0 bases removed from V and 8 bases from J, the gap between germline ends came to 23 bases. The CDR3 consists of 19 residues. The CDR3 DNA is TGTGCCAGCAGCCAAGATCTGCTGGAGGGGGGCGCGGACTATTCACCCCTCCACTTT. This sequence encodes CASSQDLLEGGADYSPLHF.

The V call is TRBV20-1, the J call TRBJ2-1; D unresolved. Germline CDR1 and CDR2: DFQATT and SNEGSKA (reference sequence). The CDR3 length is 14 residues. Trimming took 5 bases from V and 0 from J, leaving 11 bases between them. The CDR3 coding sequence is TGCAGTGCTCCCGGGCTAAGCTCCTACAATGAGCAGTTCTTC. Residues: CSAPGLSSYNEQFF.